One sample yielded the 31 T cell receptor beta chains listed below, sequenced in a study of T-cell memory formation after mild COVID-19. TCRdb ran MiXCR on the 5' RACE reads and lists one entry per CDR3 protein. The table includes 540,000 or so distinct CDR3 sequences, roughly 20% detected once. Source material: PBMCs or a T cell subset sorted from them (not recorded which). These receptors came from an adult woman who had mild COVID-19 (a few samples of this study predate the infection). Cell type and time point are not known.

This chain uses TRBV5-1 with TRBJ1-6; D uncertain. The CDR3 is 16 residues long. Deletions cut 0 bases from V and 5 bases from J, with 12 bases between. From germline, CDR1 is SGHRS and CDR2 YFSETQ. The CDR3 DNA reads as TGCGCCAGCAGCTTGGGCCCGGACCGCGATAATTCACCCCTCCACTTT. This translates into CASSLGPDRDNSPLHF.

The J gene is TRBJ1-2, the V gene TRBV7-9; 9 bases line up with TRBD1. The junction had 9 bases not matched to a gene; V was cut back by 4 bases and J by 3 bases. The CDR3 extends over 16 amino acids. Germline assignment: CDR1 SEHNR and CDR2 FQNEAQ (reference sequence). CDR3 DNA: TGTGCCAGCAGCTGGGACAGGGTCGAGGAAGACTATGGCTACACCTTC. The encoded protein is CASSWDRVEEDYGYTF. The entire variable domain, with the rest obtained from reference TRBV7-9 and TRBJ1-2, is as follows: DTGVSQNPRHKITKRGQNVTFRCDPISEHNRLYWYRQTLGQGPEFLTYFQNEAQLEKSRLLSDRFSAERPKGSFSTLEIQRTEQGDSAMYLCASSWDRVEEDYGYTFGSGTRLTVV.

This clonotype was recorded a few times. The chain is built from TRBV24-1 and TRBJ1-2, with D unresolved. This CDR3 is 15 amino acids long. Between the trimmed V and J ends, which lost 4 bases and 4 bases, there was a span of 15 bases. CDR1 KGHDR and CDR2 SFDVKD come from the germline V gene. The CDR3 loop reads CATSETGSSFYGYTF. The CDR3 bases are TGTGCCACCAGTGAGACCGGGAGCTCCTTCTATGGCTACACCTTC.

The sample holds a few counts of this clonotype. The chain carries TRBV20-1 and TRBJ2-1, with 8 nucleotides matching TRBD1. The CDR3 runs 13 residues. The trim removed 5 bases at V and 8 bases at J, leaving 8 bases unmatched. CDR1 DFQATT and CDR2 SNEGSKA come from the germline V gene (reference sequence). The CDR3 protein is CSAGGQGTDEQFF. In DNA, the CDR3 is TGCAGTGCTGGAGGACAGGGAACCGATGAGCAGTTCTTC.

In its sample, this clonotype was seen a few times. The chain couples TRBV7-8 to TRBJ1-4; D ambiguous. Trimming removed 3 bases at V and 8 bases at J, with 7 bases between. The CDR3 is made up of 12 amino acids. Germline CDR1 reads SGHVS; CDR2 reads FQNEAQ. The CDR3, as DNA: TGTGCCAGCAGCTTTAACAGAGAAAAACTGTTTTTT. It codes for CASSFNREKLFF.

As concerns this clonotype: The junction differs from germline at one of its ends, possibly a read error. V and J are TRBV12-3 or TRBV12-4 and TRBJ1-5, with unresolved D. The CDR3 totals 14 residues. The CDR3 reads CASSFGHFNKPQHF. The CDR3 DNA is TGTGCCAGCAGTTTTGGGCACTTCAATAAGCCCCAGCATTTT.

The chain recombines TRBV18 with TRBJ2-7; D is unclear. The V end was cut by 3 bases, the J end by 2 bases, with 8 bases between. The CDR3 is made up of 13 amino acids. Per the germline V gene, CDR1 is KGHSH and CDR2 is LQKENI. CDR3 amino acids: CASSPVRTYEQYF. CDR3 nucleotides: TGTGCCAGCTCACCGGTCCGAACCTACGAGCAGTACTTC.

The CDR3 region has the DNA TGTGCCAGCAGTTACCTCCCGGGGCAGAGAGATAATTCACCCCTCCACTTT. Translation gives CASSYLPGQRDNSPLHF. The chain uses TRBV6-2 or TRBV6-3 and TRBJ1-6; TRBD1 is a possible D gene (5 bases). Trimming took 2 bases from V and 5 from J, leaving 16 bases between them. Germline loops: CDR1 MNHEY, CDR2 SVGEGT. The CDR3 has 17 amino acids.

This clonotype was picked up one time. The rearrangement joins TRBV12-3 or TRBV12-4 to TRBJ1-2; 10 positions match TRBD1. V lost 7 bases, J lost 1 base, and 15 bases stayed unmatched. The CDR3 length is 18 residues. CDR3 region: CASITWVRTGGINYGYTF. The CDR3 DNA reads TGTGCCAGCATTACTTGGGTACGGACAGGGGGTATTAACTATGGCTACACCTTC.

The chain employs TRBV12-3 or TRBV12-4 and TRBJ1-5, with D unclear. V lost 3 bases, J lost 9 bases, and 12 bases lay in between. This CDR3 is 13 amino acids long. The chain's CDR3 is CASSLDGRWPQHF. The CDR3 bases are TGTGCCAGCAGTTTGGACGGCCGATGGCCCCAGCATTTT.

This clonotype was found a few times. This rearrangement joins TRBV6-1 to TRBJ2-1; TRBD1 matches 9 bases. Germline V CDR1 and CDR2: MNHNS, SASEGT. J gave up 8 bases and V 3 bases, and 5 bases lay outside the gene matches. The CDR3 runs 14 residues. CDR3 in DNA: TGTGCCAGCAGTGAGGGACAGGGAGGCTATGAGCAGTTCTTC. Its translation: CASSEGQGGYEQFF.

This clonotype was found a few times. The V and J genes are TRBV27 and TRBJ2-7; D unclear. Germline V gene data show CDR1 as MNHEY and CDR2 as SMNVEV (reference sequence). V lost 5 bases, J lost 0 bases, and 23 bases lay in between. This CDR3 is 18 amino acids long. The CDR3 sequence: CASSLVWPPGPDSYEQYF. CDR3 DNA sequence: TGTGCCAGCAGTCTAGTTTGGCCCCCGGGCCCTGACTCCTACGAGCAGTACTTC.

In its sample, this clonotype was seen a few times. CDR3 amino acids: CASSPRALGDEQFF. The DNA of the CDR3 is TGTGCCAGCAGCCCGCGGGCTCTCGGGGATGAGCAGTTCTTC. The V gene is TRBV5-4, the J gene TRBJ2-1; possible D gene TRBD2, 5 bases. Germline assignment: CDR1 SGHNT and CDR2 YYREEE (reference sequence). This CDR3 spans 14 amino acids. Between the trimmed V and J ends, which lost 4 bases and 8 bases, there was a span of 16 bases. The complete variable domain, with remaining parts taken from reference TRBV5-4 and TRBJ2-1, reads ETGVTQSPTHLIKTRGQQVTLRCSSQSGHNTVSWYQQALGQGPQFIFQYYREEENGRGNFPPRFSGLQFPNYSSELNVNALELDDSALYLCASSPRALGDEQFFGPGTRLTVL.

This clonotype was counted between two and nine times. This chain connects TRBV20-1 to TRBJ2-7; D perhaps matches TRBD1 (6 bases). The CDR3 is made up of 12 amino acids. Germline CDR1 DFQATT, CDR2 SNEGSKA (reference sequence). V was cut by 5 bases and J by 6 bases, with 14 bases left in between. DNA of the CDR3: TGCAGTGCTCACGACAGGCTCCCCGAGCAGTACTTC. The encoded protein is CSAHDRLPEQYF.

The DNA for the CDR3 is TGTGCCAGCAGCTTGGCCCTCGAGGCTTTCTTT. Translation gives CASSLALEAFF. The chain recombines TRBV5-6 with TRBJ1-1; D is ambiguous. The germline gives CDR1 SGHDT, CDR2 YYEEEE. V dropped 0 bases and J dropped 11 bases, with 8 bases sitting between them. The CDR3 runs to 11 residues.

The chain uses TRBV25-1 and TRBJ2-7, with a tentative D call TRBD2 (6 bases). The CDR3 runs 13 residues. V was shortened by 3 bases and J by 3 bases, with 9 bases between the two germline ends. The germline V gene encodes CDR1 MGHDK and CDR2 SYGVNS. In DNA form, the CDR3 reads TGTGCCAGCAGTGACAGGAGGGGCTACGAGCAGTACTTC. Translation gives CASSDRRGYEQYF.

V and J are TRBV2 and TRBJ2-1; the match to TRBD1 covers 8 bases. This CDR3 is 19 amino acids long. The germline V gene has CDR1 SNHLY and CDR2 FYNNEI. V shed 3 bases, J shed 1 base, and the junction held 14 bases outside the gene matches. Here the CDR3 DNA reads TGTGCCAGCAGTGAGATTGGCACTTGGGGGGACAGGTCCTACAATGAGCAGTTCTTC. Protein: CASSEIGTWGDRSYNEQFF.

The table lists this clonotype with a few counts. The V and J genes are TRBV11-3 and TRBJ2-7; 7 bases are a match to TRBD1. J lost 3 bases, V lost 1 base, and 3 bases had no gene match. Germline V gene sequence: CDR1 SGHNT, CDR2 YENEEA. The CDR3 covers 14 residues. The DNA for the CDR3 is TGTGCCAGCAGCTTAGCCGGGACAGACTACGAGCAGTACTTC. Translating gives CASSLAGTDYEQYF.

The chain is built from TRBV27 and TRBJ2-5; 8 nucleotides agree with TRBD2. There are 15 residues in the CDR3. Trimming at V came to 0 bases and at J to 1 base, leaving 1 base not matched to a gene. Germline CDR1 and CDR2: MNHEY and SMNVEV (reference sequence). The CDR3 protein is CASSLSRGVQETQYF. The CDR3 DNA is TGTGCCAGCAGTTTATCGCGGGGGGTCCAAGAGACCCAGTACTTC.

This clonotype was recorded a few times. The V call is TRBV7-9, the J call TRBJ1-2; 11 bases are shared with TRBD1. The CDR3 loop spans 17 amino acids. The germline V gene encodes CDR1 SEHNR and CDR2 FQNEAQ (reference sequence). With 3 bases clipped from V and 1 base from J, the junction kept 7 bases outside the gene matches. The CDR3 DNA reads TGTGCCAGCAGCTTTAGTCCGGACAGGGGGCGTAACTATGGCTACACCTTC. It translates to CASSFSPDRGRNYGYTF.

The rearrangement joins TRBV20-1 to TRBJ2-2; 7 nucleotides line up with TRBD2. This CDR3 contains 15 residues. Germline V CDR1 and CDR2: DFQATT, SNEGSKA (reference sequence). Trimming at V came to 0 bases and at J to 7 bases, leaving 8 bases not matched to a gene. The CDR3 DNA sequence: TGCAGTGCTAGAGATCGGAGGGGAGGGGTCGGGGAGCTGTTTTTT. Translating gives CSARDRRGGVGELFF.

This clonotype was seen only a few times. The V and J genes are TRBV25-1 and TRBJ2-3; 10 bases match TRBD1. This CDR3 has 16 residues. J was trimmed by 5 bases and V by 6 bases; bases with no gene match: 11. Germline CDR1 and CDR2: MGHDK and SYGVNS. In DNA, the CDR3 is TGTGCCAGCAGGTTATACACCGGGACAGGGGAAGATACGCAGTATTTT. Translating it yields CASRLYTGTGEDTQYF.

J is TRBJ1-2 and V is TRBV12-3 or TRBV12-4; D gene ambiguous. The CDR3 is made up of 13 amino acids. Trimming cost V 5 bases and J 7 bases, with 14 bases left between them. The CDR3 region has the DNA TGTGCCAGCAGTGGGTATCAAGCCTTTGGCTACACCTTC. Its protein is CASSGYQAFGYTF.

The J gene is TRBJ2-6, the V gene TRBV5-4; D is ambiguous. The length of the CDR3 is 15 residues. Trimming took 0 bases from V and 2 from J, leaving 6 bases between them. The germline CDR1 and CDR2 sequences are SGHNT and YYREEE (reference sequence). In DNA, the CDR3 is TGTGCCAGCAGCTTGGAAGCCCCTGGGGCCAACGTCCTGACTTTC. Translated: CASSLEAPGANVLTF.

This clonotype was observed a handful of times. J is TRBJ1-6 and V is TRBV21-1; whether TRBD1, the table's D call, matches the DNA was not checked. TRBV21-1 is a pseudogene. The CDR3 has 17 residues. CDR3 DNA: TGTGCCAGCAGCAAAACCGACCACAGGGTGGGTAATTCACCCCTCCACTTT. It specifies CASSKTDHRVGNSPLHF.

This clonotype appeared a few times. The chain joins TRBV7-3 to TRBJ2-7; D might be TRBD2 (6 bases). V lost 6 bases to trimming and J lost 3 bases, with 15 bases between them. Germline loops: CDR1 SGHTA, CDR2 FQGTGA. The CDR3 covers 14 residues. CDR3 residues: CASRLGTDDYEQYF. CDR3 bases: TGTGCCAGCAGGTTGGGGACTGATGACTACGAGCAGTACTTC.

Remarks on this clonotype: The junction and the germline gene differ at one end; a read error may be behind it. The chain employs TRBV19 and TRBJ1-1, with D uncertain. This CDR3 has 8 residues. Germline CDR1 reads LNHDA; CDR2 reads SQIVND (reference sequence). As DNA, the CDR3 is TGCGGGGTCGCTGAAGCTTTCTTT. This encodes CGVAEAFF.

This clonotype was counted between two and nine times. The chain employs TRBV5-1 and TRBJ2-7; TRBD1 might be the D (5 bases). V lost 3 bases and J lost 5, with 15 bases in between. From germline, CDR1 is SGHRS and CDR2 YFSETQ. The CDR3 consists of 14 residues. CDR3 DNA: TGCGCCAGCAGCTCCTGGACACGTTCGGACGAGCAGTACTTC. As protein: CASSSWTRSDEQYF.

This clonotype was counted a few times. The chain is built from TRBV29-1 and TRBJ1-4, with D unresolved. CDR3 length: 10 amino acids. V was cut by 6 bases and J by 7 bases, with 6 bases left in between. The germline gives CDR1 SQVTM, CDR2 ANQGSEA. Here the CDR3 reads CSVMLEKLFF. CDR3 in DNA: TGCAGCGTAATGCTTGAAAAACTGTTTTTT.

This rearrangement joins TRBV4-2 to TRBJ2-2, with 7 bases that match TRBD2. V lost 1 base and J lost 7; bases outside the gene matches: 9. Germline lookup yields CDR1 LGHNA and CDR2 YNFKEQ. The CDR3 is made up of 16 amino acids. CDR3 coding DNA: TGTGCCAGCAGCCAAGTTTGGACTAGAGGTGTCGGGGAGCTGTTTTTT. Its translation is CASSQVWTRGVGELFF.

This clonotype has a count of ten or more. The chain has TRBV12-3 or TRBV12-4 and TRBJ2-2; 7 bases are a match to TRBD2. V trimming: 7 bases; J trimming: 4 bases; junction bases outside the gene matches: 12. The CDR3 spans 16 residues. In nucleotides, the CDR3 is TGTGCCAGCACCTTCGGAGCGGGGCTCGGCACCGGGGAGCTGTTTTTT. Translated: CASTFGAGLGTGELFF.